This record concerns one T cell receptor beta chain sequence. This clonotype was counted between two and nine times. What antigen it recognizes has not been identified. Within one base of it there is no much larger clone, and no base qualities were kept. For repertoire sequencing, the TCR beta CDR3 regions were amplified from RNA transcripts. The first round of RT-PCR was done with HTBI primers and the Qiagen OneStep RT-PCR kit, and was followed by a second round of multiplex PCR, then size selection and purification. Libraries were sequenced paired-end with 100 bp reads on an Illumina HiSeq2000. Under the source paper's analysis protocol: Reads were processed with SOAPnuke, discarding reads with adapters, uncalled bases, mean Phred below 15, or no exact constant-primer or identifier match. High-quality paired reads were merged with COPE v1.2.5. Unique nucleotide sequences were defined as clonotypes and aligned to IMGT TRB V, D and J references using MiTCR v1.1. The analysis was limited to V-J combinations with a frequency above 0.0001, which together covered 99.2% of the repertoires. A TCR clonal expansion and chaos score per V-J combination was defined as the ratio of F50 clonal expansion to chaos observed in the TCRdist matrix. Welch's t-statistics and random forest were used to narrow the features down to 10 to 15 V-J combinations, which were then fed into a naive Bayes classifier. The similarity between thyroid and blood repertoires was quantified using the Morisita-Horn index. TCRdb itself trimmed the public reads at Q25 with fastp, ran MiXCR and retained productive beta chains. CDR3 protein duplicates are merged, each entry listing the most common genes and DNA. In this record, the V and J calls reflect TCRdb's handling and not the investigators' own analysis. The sample data list 900,000 to 1,200,000 distinct CDR3 sequences, and about two fifths of these were observed just once. The ten largest make up 11% of the sample.

This sample stems from a study of Graves' ophthalmopathy and Graves' hyperthyroidism (dated by TCRdb to 2016 to 2019). The study in broad terms: Stable hyperthyroidism was defined as no progression to ophthalmopathy within 18 months of follow-up. The study used signatures of the TCR beta repertoire to tell Graves' ophthalmopathy apart from Graves' hyperthyroidism and to predict which patients would progress to ophthalmopathy. In total, some 140 blood samples were TCR-sequenced: some 40 ophthalmopathy, roughly 80 hyperthyroidism and some 17 hyperthyroidism-to-ophthalmopathy patients. To explore V-J signatures distinguishing ophthalmopathy from hyperthyroidism, a discovery set of 100 patients (43 ophthalmopathy, 57 stable hyperthyroidism) was enrolled. The independent validation cohort included about 19 hyperthyroidism patients plus 17 patients who later progressed from hyperthyroidism to ophthalmopathy. In more than five hyperthyroidism patients, the T-cell repertoires found in thyroid tissue were compared with those found in blood. Once sampling was done, hyperthyroidism patients were given methimazole at a starting dose of 30 mg daily, while ophthalmopathy patients were given high-dose intravenous methylprednisolone. Paper-wide results and their limitations: In validation, the model predicted ophthalmopathy progression with about 70% sensitivity and around 72% specificity; more than ten predicted patients were CT-confirmed with GO in a median of approximately six months. Most of the expanded thyroid clonotypes with a frequency above 0.001 were also detected in blood, and it was suggested that the thyroid immune response may be reflected by blood repertoires. Sample size was not predetermined statistically, and investigators were not blinded to group allocation. In cross-validation, the 13-signature model distinguished ophthalmopathy from stable hyperthyroidism with approximately 90% sensitivity and approximately 81% specificity, while in the test set the corresponding values were 80% and 75%.

The CDR3 measures 17 amino acids from cysteine to phenylalanine. The DNA shown is the 51-base CDR3, in frame from base 1. V and J lose 4 bases and 8 bases, and a span of 24 bases separates them. Sequences SGHRS (CDR1) and YFSETQ (CDR2) are obtained from the germline V gene. Hyperthyroidism patients were newly diagnosed, with disease duration under 2 months, and aged 18 to 65 years. Anyone with other autoimmune diseases, uncontrolled infections, pregnancy or lactation was excluded from the study. Diagnosis relied on clinical symptoms, serum thyroxine, TRAb, thyroid ultrasound and orbital computed tomography. Total RNA was extracted using Trizol reagent, and RNA quality was checked on an Agilent 2100 Bioanalyzer.

This receptor was obtained from an adult man with Graves' hyperthyroidism. Material for sequencing was peripheral blood or thyroid tissue (not recorded which). This chain joins TRBV5-1 to TRBJ1-4; no D gene is confidently identified. The base sequence is TGCGCCAGCAGCCAATTACCGACCTCTCCCGGGGTCGAAAAACTGTTTTTT. Its translation is CASSQLPTSPGVEKLFF.